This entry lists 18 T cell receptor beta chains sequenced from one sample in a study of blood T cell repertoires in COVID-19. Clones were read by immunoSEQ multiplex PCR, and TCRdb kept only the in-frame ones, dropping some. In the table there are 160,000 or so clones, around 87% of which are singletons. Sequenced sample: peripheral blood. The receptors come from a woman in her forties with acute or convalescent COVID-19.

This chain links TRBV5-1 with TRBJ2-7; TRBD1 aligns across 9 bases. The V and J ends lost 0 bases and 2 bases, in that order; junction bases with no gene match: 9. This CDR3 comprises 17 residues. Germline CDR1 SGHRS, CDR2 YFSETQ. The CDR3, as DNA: TGCGCCAGCAGCTTGGAGGTACAGGGGGCTTATCCCTACGAGCAGTACTTC. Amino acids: CASSLEVQGAYPYEQYF.

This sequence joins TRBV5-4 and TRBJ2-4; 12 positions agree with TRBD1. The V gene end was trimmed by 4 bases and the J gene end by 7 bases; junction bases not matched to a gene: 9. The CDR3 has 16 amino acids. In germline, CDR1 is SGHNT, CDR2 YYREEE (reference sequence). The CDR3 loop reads CASSTGQGAKSNIQYF. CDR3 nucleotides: TGTGCCAGCAGCACGGGACAGGGGGCAAAGTCCAACATTCAGTACTTC.

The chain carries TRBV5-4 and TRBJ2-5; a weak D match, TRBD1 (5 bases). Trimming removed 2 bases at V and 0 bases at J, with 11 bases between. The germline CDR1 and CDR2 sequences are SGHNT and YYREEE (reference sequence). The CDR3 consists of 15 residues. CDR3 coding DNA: TGTGCCAGCAGCTTAGGTGCAGGGAACCAAGAGACCCAGTACTTC. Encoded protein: CASSLGAGNQETQYF.

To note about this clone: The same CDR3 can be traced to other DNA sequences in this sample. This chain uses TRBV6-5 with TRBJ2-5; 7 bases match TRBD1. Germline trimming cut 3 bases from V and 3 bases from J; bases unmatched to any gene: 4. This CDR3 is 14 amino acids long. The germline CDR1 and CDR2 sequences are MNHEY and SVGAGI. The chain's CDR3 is CASSYGTAEETQYF. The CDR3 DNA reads TGTGCCAGCAGTTATGGGACAGCTGAAGAGACCCAGTACTTC.

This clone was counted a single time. The CDR3 DNA reads TGTGCCAGCAGCCGGGGGACTAGCGGGGTCGGAGGCGGGACCCAGTACTTC. It yields the protein CASSRGTSGVGGGTQYF. The rearrangement joins TRBV11-2 to TRBJ2-5, with 13 bases fitting TRBD2. Germline V CDR1 and CDR2: SGHAT, FQNNGV. The V and J ends lost 5 bases and 7 bases, in that order; junction bases with no gene match: 13. The CDR3 runs 17 residues.

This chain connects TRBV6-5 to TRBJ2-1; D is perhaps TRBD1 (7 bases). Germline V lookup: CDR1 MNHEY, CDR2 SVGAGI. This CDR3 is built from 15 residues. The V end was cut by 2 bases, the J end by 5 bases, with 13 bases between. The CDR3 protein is CASSYVSGGNNEQFF. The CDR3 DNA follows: TGTGCCAGCAGTTACGTGTCAGGGGGGAACAATGAGCAGTTCTTC.

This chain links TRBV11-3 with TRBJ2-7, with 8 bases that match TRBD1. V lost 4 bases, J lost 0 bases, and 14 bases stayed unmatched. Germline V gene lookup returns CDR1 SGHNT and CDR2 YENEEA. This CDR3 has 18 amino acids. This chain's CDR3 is CASSSGPTGTGYSYEQYF. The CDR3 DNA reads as TGTGCCAGCAGCTCTGGCCCAACGGGGACAGGTTACTCCTACGAGCAGTACTTC.

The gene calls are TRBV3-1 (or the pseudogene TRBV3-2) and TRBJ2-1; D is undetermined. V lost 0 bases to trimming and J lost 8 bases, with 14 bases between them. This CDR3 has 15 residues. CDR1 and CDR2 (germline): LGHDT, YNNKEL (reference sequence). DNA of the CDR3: TGTGCCAGCAGCCAAGATAGCCCTATCGTTTATGAGCAGTTCTTC. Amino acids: CASSQDSPIVYEQFF.

This CDR3 is CASSTLQAGELFF. As DNA, the CDR3 is TGTGCCAGCAGTACGCTTCAGGCCGGGGAGCTGTTTTTT. The chain couples TRBV12-3 or TRBV12-4 to TRBJ2-2; D call uncertain. The CDR3 has 13 amino acids. The V gene lost 5 bases and the J gene lost 6 bases, with 10 bases spanning the gap.

For the CDR3, the DNA is TGTGCCAGCAGCCAGGGACAGGGTAAACACAATGAGCAGTTCTTC. Amino acids: CASSQGQGKHNEQFF. V and J are TRBV27 and TRBJ2-1, with 9 bases that match TRBD1. The germline V gene has CDR1 MNHEY and CDR2 SMNVEV (reference sequence). Trimming removed 6 bases from V and 5 bases from J; junction bases left unmatched: 8. The CDR3 contains 15 residues.

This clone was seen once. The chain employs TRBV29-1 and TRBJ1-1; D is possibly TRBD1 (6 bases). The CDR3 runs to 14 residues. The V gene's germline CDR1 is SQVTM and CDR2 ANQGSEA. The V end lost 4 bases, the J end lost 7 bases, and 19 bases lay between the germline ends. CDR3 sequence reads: CSVVSFDRPYEAFF. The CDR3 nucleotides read TGCAGCGTTGTTTCGTTTGACAGGCCCTATGAAGCTTTCTTT.

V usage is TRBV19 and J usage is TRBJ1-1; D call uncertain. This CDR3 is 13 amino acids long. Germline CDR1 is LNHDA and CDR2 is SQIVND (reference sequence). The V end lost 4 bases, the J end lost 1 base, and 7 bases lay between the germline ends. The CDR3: CASSTRQNTEAFF. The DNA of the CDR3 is TGTGCCAGTAGTACGCGACAGAACACTGAAGCTTTCTTT.

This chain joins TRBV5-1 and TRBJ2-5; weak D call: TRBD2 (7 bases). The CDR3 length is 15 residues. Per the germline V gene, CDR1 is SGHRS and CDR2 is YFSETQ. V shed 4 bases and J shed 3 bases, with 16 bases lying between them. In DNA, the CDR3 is TGCGCCAGCAGCCTACAGGGACTAACCGAAGAGACCCAGTACTTC. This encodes CASSLQGLTEETQYF.

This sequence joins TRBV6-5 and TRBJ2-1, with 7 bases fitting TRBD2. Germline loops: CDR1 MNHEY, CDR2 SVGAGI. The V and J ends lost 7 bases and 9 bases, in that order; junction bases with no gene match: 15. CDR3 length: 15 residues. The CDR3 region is CASIRKREYTGEQFF. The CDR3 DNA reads TGTGCCAGCATTCGAAAGCGGGAATATACGGGTGAGCAGTTCTTC.

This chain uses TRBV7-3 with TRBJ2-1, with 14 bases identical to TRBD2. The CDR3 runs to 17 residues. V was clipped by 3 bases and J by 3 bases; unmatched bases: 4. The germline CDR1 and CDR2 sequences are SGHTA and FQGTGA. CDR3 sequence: CASSFDGLAGGYNEQFF. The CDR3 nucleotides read TGTGCCAGCAGCTTCGATGGACTAGCGGGAGGCTACAATGAGCAGTTCTTC.

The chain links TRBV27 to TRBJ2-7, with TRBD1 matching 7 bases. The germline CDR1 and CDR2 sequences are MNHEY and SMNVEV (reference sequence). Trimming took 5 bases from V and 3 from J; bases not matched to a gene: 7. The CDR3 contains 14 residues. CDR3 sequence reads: CASSQSTGYYEQYF. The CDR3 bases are TGTGCCAGCAGTCAATCGACAGGGTACTACGAGCAGTACTTC.

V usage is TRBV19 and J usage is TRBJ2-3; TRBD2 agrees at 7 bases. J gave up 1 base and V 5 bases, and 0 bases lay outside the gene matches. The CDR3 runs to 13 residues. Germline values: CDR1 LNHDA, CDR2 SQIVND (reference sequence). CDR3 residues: CASSRGGTDTQYF. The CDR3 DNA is TGTGCCAGTAGTCGGGGGGGCACAGATACGCAGTATTTT.

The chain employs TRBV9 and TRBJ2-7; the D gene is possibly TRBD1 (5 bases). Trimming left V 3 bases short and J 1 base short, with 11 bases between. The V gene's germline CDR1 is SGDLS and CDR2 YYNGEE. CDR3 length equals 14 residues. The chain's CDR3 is CASSEGLASYEQYF. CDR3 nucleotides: TGTGCCAGCAGCGAGGGGTTGGCGTCCTACGAGCAGTACTTC.